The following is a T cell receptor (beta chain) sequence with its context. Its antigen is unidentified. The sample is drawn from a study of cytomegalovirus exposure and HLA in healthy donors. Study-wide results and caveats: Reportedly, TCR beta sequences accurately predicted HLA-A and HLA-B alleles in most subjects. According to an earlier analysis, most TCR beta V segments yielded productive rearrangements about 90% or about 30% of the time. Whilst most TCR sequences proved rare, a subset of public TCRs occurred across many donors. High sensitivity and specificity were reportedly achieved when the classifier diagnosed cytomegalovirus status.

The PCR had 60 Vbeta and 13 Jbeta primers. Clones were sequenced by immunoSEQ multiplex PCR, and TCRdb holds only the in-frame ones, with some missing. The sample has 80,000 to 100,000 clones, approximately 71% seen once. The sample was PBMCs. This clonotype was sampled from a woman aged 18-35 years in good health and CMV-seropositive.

CDR3 coding DNA: TGTGCCAGCGGATGGGGACAGGGTCGGGAGGCTTTCTTT. Its translation: CASGWGQGREAFF. V and J are TRBV7-3 and TRBJ1-1; 9 bases are a match to TRBD1. The germline gives CDR1 SGHTA, CDR2 FQGTGA. V trimming: 8 bases; J trimming: 11 bases; junction bases outside the gene matches: 12. The CDR3 runs to 13 residues.